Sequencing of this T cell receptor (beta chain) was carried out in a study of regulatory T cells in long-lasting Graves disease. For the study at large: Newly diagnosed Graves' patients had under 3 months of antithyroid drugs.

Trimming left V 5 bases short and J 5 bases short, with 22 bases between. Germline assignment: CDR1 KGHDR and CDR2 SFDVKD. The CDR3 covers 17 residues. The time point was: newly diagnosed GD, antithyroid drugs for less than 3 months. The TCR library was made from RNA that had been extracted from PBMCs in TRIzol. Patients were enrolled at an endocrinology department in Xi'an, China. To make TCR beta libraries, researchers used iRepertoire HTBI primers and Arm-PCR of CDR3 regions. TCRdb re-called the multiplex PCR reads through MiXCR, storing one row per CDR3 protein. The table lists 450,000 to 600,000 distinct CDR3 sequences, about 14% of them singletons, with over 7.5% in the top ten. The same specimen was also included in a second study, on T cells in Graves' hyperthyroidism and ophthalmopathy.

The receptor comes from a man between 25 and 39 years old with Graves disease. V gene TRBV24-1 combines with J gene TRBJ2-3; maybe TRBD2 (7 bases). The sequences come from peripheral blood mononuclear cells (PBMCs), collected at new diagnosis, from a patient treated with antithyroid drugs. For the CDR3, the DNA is TGTGCCACCAGTGGACGCCGGGGGCGGGAGATGGGAGATACGCAGTATTTT. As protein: CATSGRRGREMGDTQYF.